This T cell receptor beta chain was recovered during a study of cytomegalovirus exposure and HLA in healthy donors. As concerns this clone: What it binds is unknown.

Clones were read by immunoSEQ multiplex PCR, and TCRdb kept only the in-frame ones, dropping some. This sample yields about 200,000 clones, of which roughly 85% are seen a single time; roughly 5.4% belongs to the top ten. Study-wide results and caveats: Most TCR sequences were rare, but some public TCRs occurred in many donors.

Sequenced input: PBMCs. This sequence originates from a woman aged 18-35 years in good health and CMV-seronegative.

The CDR3 reads CASSEQVSNYGYTF. CDR3 nucleotide sequence: TGTGCCAGCAGTGAACAGGTATCGAACTATGGCTACACCTTC. This chain links TRBV6-1 with TRBJ1-2, with unresolved D. Per the germline V gene, CDR1 is MNHNS and CDR2 is SASEGT. Between the trimmed V and J ends, which lost 2 bases and 2 bases, there was a span of 9 bases. The CDR3 is 14 amino acids.